A single sample is the source of the 9 T cell receptor beta chains below, sequenced in a study of cytomegalovirus exposure and HLA in healthy donors. Amplification used 60 Vbeta primers and 13 Jbeta primers. TCRdb's table, derived via immunoSEQ multiplex PCR, lists solely in-frame clones and lacks some. Of 130,000 to 150,000 clones listed, over 55% were seen once; the top ten hold around 2.2%. Specimen: PBMCs. The source is a man aged 40-49 years in good health and CMV-seronegative.

The rearrangement links TRBV7-6 to TRBJ2-1; 8 nucleotides match TRBD2. Looked up from germline, CDR1 is SGHVS and CDR2 is FNYEAQ. This CDR3 is built from 15 residues. V lost 6 bases, J lost 9 bases, and 13 bases stayed unmatched. CDR3 coding DNA: TGTGCCAGCAGGACACTAGCCGGGGGGGCCGCTGAGCAGTTCTTC. Translated, it gives CASRTLAGGAAEQFF.

The chain joins TRBV28 to TRBJ2-7; 8 bases align to TRBD2. The J segment lost 3 bases and the V segment lost 5 bases, leaving 15 bases of the junction unmatched. The CDR3 runs to 17 residues. Per the germline V gene, CDR1 is MDHEN and CDR2 is SYDVKM. CDR3 region: CASSGVSGAGAFYEQYF. CDR3 sequence (DNA): TGTGCCAGCAGTGGGGTTAGCGGGGCGGGGGCTTTCTACGAGCAGTACTTC.

The sample holds one count of this clone. The chain recombines TRBV9 with TRBJ2-7; 7 bases are a match to TRBD1. The V and J ends lost 3 bases and 2 bases, in that order; junction bases with no gene match: 5. CDR1 SGDLS and CDR2 YYNGEE come from the germline V gene. The CDR3 is 14 residues long. The CDR3 sequence: CASSATGPPYEQYF. CDR3 nucleotides: TGTGCCAGCAGCGCGACAGGGCCTCCCTACGAGCAGTACTTC.

This chain links TRBV6-5 with TRBJ2-5, with D maybe TRBD2 (5 bases). In germline, CDR1 is MNHEY, CDR2 SVGAGI. V lost 10 bases and J 8 bases, leaving 17 bases between the germline ends. The CDR3 spans 12 residues. CDR3 residues: CATKDHTGTQYF. The CDR3 DNA sequence: TGTGCCACCAAAGACCACACGGGAACCCAGTACTTC.

The J gene is TRBJ2-5, the V gene TRBV9, with a tentative D call TRBD2 (5 bases). Germline loops: CDR1 SGDLS, CDR2 YYNGEE. The CDR3 is made up of 12 amino acids. Trimming removed 4 bases at V and 5 bases at J, with 9 bases between. CDR3 in DNA: TGTGCCAGCAGCAGGACTGTTGAGACCCAGTACTTC. This gives the protein CASSRTVETQYF. The full variable domain, completed using reference TRBV9 and TRBJ2-5, is DSGVTQTPKHLITATGQRVTLRCSPRSGDLSVYWYQQSLDQGLQFLIQYYNGEERAKGNILERFSAQQFPDLHSELNLSSLELGDSALYFCASSRTVETQYFGPGTRLLVL.

This clone was recorded a few times. This CDR3 is also generated by other DNA sequences in the sample. The gene calls are TRBV5-1 and TRBJ1-1, with a possible D match to TRBD1 (6 bases). The germline V gene has CDR1 SGHRS and CDR2 YFSETQ. The CDR3 sequence is 13 residues long. Trimming took off 2 bases at V and 1 base at J, with 6 bases between the two ends. The CDR3 DNA is TGCGCCAGCAGCTTACAGGGGAACACTGAAGCTTTCTTT. Translated, it gives CASSLQGNTEAFF.

The V and J genes are TRBV27 and TRBJ2-2; TRBD2 is a possible D gene (5 bases). Germline-derived CDR1 and CDR2 are MNHEY and SMNVEV (reference sequence). There are 18 residues in the CDR3. The germline V and J ends were trimmed by 5 bases and 3 bases, with 22 bases remaining between them. DNA for the CDR3: TGTGCCAGCAGTCGAGGCGTTGGAGTCCTCGGGGACACCGGGGAGCTGTTTTTT. Its protein product is CASSRGVGVLGDTGELFF.

This clone was seen only a few times. The rearrangement uses TRBV10-2 and TRBJ2-2; no firm D call. This CDR3 has 17 amino acids. Germline V gives CDR1 WSHSY, CDR2 SAAADI. Between the trimmed V and J ends, which lost 0 bases and 4 bases, there was a span of 15 bases. The DNA for the CDR3 is TGCGCCAGCAGTGAGTCGGTCCCCTCGAGAACCACCGGGGAGCTGTTTTTT. Its protein is CASSESVPSRTTGELFF.

V and J are TRBV30 and TRBJ1-4; 7 nucleotides line up with TRBD1. The germline gives CDR1 GTSNPN, CDR2 SVGIG (reference sequence). CDR3 length: 14 amino acids. Germline trimming cut 3 bases from V and 3 bases from J; bases unmatched to any gene: 4. The CDR3 sequence: CAWRGTDSNEKLFF. The CDR3 DNA reads as TGTGCCTGGAGGGGGACAGACTCTAATGAAAAACTGTTTTTT.